These T cell receptor beta chains were read from a single sample in a study of cytomegalovirus exposure and HLA in healthy donors. This table comes from immunoSEQ multiplex PCR, and its TCRdb copy is limited to in-frame clones, with some not included. The sample carries 130,000 to 150,000 clones, roughly 86% recorded once. Sequences were obtained from PBMCs. The origin of the receptors is a young man in good health and CMV-seropositive. Each CDR3 is given with its conserved first and last residue. Fields, in order: J gene, D gene, V gene, clone size, CDR3 DNA, CDR3 protein. D genes are given only for firm matches. Part of the rows lack a size; the others show once, few, many or a class for expanded clones.

>TRBJ2-7|.|TRBV5-1|.
TGCGCCAGCAGCTTTGCACAGGCCTACGAGCAGTACTTC
CASSFAQAYEQYF
>TRBJ1-6|TRBD1|TRBV28|.
TGTGCCAGCAGTTTAGGGACAGGAAGGTCACCCCTCCACTTT
CASSLGTGRSPLHF
>TRBJ2-7|TRBD2|TRBV5-6|.
TGTGCCAGCGGTTCTAGCGGGGTCTACGAGCAGTACTTC
CASGSSGVYEQYF
>TRBJ2-1|TRBD2|TRBV6-7|.
TGTGCCAGCAGTTACCGACTAGCGGGAAGAGATGAGCAGTTCTTC
CASSYRLAGRDEQFF
>TRBJ2-7|TRBD2|TRBV6-5|.
TGTGCCAGCAGTACGGGGGGGGAGCAGTACTTC
CASSTGGEQYF
>TRBJ2-7|.|TRBV11-2|.
TGTGCCAGCAGCTTAGAATCTCGGCAGTACTTC
CASSLESRQYF
>TRBJ1-2|TRBD1|TRBV9|.
TGTGCCAGCAGCACTCAAGGGACAGGGGATAGCTACACCTTC
CASSTQGTGDSYTF
>TRBJ1-2|.|TRBV7-2|.
TGTGCCGGCAGGGCAGGTGGAAACTATGGCTACACCTTC
CAGRAGGNYGYTF
>TRBJ2-5|TRBD1|TRBV11-3|.
TGTGCCAGCAGCTTGGACAGGGGGCGCAGGGAGACCCAGTACTTC
CASSLDRGRRETQYF
>TRBJ1-2|.|TRBV27|.
TGTGCCAGCAGTCGGGACACTTACTATGGCTACACCTTC
CASSRDTYYGYTF
>TRBJ2-7|.|TRBV13|.
TGTGCCAGCAGCCTGGGCCGAAACGAGCAGTACTTC
CASSLGRNEQYF
>TRBJ1-1|TRBD1|TRBV5-1|once
TGCGCCAGCAGCTTGGGACAGGGGATGACTGAAGCTTTCTTT
CASSLGQGMTEAFF
>TRBJ2-2|.|TRBV29-1|.
TGCAGCGCCCGTGTGGTATATACAGGCGCCGGGGAGCTGTTTTTT
CSARVVYTGAGELFF
>TRBJ2-7|.|TRBV30|.
TGTGCCTGGAGTGTGGCCTCCTACGAGCAGTACTTC
CAWSVASYEQYF
>TRBJ2-7|.|TRBV5-1|.
TGCGCCAGCAGCTTGGGGGCAGGGGCGGGAGACGAGCAGTACTTC
CASSLGAGAGDEQYF
>TRBJ1-1|.|TRBV19|.
TGTGCCAGTAGCCCTTCAGGGGTGGCTAGGACTGAAGCTTTCTTT
CASSPSGVARTEAFF
>TRBJ2-1|TRBD2|TRBV7-3|.
TGTGCCAGCAGTTCCCCGGGGGGTGAGCAGTTCTTC
CASSSPGGEQFF
>TRBJ1-1|TRBD1|TRBV6-5|.
TGTGCCAGCAGGTCCGACAACAGGGGGAACACTGAAGCTTTCTTT
CASRSDNRGNTEAFF
>TRBJ2-7|.|TRBV6-5|.
TGTGCCAGCAGTTATAAGGGAGCCAGCTCCTACGAGCAGTACTTC
CASSYKGASSYEQYF
>TRBJ1-1|.|TRBV19|.
TGTGCCAGTAGTTTCGGACGGAGGGGGGGCACTGAAGCTTTCTTT
CASSFGRRGGTEAFF
>TRBJ1-2|.|TRBV28|.
TGTGCCAGCATGATTCGGGGTTATGGTGGCTACACCTTC
CASMIRGYGGYTF
>TRBJ1-2|.|TRBV14|.
TGTGCCAGCAGCCAAGGTACAGGCGGAACTGGCTATGGCTACACCTTC
CASSQGTGGTGYGYTF
>TRBJ2-1|TRBD2|TRBV30|.
TGTGCCTGGAGGGGTAGCGGGGGGGCGAGCTCCTACAATGAGCAGTTCTTC
CAWRGSGGASSYNEQFF
>TRBJ1-2|.|TRBV5-4|.
TGTGCCAGCAGCCCCCCGGGGAACTATGGCTACACCTTC
CASSPPGNYGYTF
>TRBJ2-7|.|TRBV28|.
TGTGCCAGCAGTTTAAAACCCGGGGGACCCTACGAGCAGTACTTC
CASSLKPGGPYEQYF
>TRBJ1-1|TRBD1|TRBV18|.
TGTGCCAGCTCACCAGCCGGGACAGGGGGCGACACTGAAGCTTTCTTT
CASSPAGTGGDTEAFF
>TRBJ1-5|.|TRBV6-6|.
TGTGCCGTGGGCCCTCATCCGCCCCAGCATTTT
CAVGPHPPQHF
>TRBJ2-7|TRBD1|TRBV9|.
TGTGCCAGCAGCGAAAGTCCAGGACAGGGCTCCTACGAGCAGTACTTC
CASSESPGQGSYEQYF
>TRBJ1-5|.|TRBV5-4|.
TGTGCCAGCAGCTTGCAAGGGAGTCAGCCCCAGCATTTT
CASSLQGSQPQHF
>TRBJ2-7|.|TRBV2|.
TGTGCCAGCAGAAGTCCAACCGTTACGGCCTACGAGCAGTACTTC
CASRSPTVTAYEQYF
>TRBJ1-1|.|TRBV9|.
TGTGCCAGCAGCGTACGGGGGGACACTGAAGCTTTCTTT
CASSVRGDTEAFF
>TRBJ2-2|TRBD2|TRBV18|.
TGTGCCAGCTCACTACGACTAGCGGGAGATATGGCCGGGGAGCTGTTTTTT
CASSLRLAGDMAGELFF
>TRBJ2-7|.|TRBV19|.
TGTGCCAGTAGTATAGACCTCCAGGGTTATAACGAGCAGTACTTC
CASSIDLQGYNEQYF
>TRBJ1-5|.|TRBV5-5|.
TGTGCCAGCAGCCCCGGGGGGAATAGCAATCAGCCCCAGCATTTT
CASSPGGNSNQPQHF
>TRBJ2-2|.|TRBV19|.
TGTGCCAGCACCCCACGGACAAACACCGGGGAGCTGTTTTTT
CASTPRTNTGELFF
>TRBJ1-5|.|TRBV19|.
TGTGCCAGTAGTCTATGGAGTCAGCCCCAGCATTTT
CASSLWSQPQHF
>TRBJ2-3|.|TRBV7-9|.
TGTGCCAGCAGCTTAACCGTTGAGGATACGCAGTATTTT
CASSLTVEDTQYF
>TRBJ2-7|.|TRBV2|once
TGTGCCAGCACCTTGACACCCTACTCCTACGAGCAGTACTTC
CASTLTPYSYEQYF
>TRBJ1-2|.|TRBV7-2|.
TGTGCCAGCAGCTTGGGGGGAGGCTACACCTTC
CASSLGGGYTF
>TRBJ2-2|.|TRBV5-1|.
TGCGCCAGCAGCTCTTCTGACTACTTCCCCACCGGGGAGCTGTTTTTT
CASSSSDYFPTGELFF
>TRBJ2-3|.|TRBV27|.
TGTGCCAGCAGCCAAGGGGGAGGGTACGGAGGAACGCAGTATTTT
CASSQGGGYGGTQYF
>TRBJ1-3|.|TRBV9|once
TGTGCCAGCAGCCCCCGCGGCAGAATCTCTGGAAACACCATATATTTT
CASSPRGRISGNTIYF
>TRBJ1-5|TRBD1|TRBV2|.
TGTGCCAGCAGTTACAGGGGAAGCCAGCCCCAGCATTTT
CASSYRGSQPQHF
>TRBJ1-5|.|TRBV6-5|.
TGTGCCAGCAGTTATATACAGGGTGGGCAGCCCCAGCATTTT
CASSYIQGGQPQHF
>TRBJ1-5|.|TRBV7-8|.
TGTGCCAGCAGCTTATCAGAAAATCAGCCCCAGCATTTT
CASSLSENQPQHF
>TRBJ2-2|TRBD2|TRBV7-6|.
TGTGCCAGCAGCTATGGGACTAGCGGGGCGAACACCGGGGAGCTGTTTTTT
CASSYGTSGANTGELFF
>TRBJ1-1|.|TRBV30|.
TGTGCCTGGAGTGCCGACTGGAACACTGAAGCTTTCTTT
CAWSADWNTEAFF
>TRBJ1-1|.|TRBV7-8|.
TGTGCCAGCAGCCCCACAGGCCGCGAAGCTTTCTTT
CASSPTGREAFF
>TRBJ1-5|.|TRBV6-1|once
TGTGCCAGCGATCCAGGAAATCAGCCCCAGCATTTT
CASDPGNQPQHF
>TRBJ2-7|TRBD2|TRBV2|.
TGTGCCAGCAGTGGTGGTATCGCTAGCGGGAGGGAAATAAACTACGAGCAGTACTTC
CASSGGIASGREINYEQYF